Below are 6 T cell receptor beta chains sequenced from a single sample in a study of blood T cell repertoires in COVID-19. Assay: immunoSEQ multiplex PCR; the TCRdb copy retains only in-frame clones and omits some. The sample records about 150,000 clones, around 84% being singletons. The sequencing sample was made of peripheral blood. Receptors originate from a human donor in a cohort sampled during active COVID-19.

This rearrangement joins TRBV10-1 to TRBJ1-3; no clear D gene. Per the germline V gene, CDR1 is WNHNN and CDR2 is SYGVQD (reference sequence). V lost 2 bases, J lost 1 base, and 12 bases lay in between. CDR3 length equals 16 residues. The CDR3 DNA sequence: TGCGCCAGCAGTGAGCGGTGGGGAGAGTCTGGAAACACCATATATTTT. Protein sequence: CASSERWGESGNTIYF.

V gene TRBV6-5 combines with J gene TRBJ1-3; unclear D gene. The CDR3 is made up of 15 amino acids. V was cut by 7 bases and J by 2 bases, with 15 bases left in between. In germline, CDR1 is MNHEY, CDR2 SVGAGI. The CDR3 protein is CASKIGAEAGNTIYF. In DNA, the CDR3 is TGTGCCAGCAAAATAGGCGCTGAGGCTGGAAACACCATATATTTT.

The chain carries TRBV6-5 and TRBJ1-1, with 10 bases aligning to TRBD1. This CDR3 has 15 amino acids. V was pared by 4 bases and J by 2 bases, with 4 bases of the junction left unmatched. Germline CDR1 MNHEY, CDR2 SVGAGI. CDR3 residues: CASSSTTGGNTEAFF. Here the CDR3 DNA reads TGTGCCAGCAGTTCCACGACAGGGGGCAACACTGAAGCTTTCTTT.

The CDR3 DNA follows: TGTGCCAGCTCACCACGGACAGAGACGAACACTGAAGCTTTCTTT. Protein product: CASSPRTETNTEAFF. V and J are TRBV18 and TRBJ1-1; tentative D call: TRBD1 (6 bases). CDR1 is KGHSH, CDR2 LQKENI, per germline. With 1 base removed from V and 1 base from J, the gap between germline ends came to 10 bases. The CDR3 length is 15 residues.

The gene calls are TRBV4-2 and TRBJ2-3, with 8 bases identical to TRBD2. V gave up 4 bases and J gave up 6 bases; unmatched junction bases: 15. The length of the CDR3 is 17 residues. The V gene's germline CDR1 is LGHNA and CDR2 YNFKEQ. The CDR3 DNA reads TGTGCCAGCAGCCGTAGTGGGAGCGGGGGCCGGGAGGATACGCAGTATTTT. Encoded protein: CASSRSGSGGREDTQYF.

The chain links TRBV9 to TRBJ1-3; possible D gene TRBD1, 6 bases. Trimming took 3 bases from V and 2 from J, leaving 6 bases between them. The CDR3 consists of 13 residues. CDR1 and CDR2 from the germline V gene are SGDLS and YYNGEE. This CDR3 reads CASSGTAGNTIYF. The CDR3, as DNA: TGTGCCAGCAGCGGGACAGCTGGAAACACCATATATTTT.